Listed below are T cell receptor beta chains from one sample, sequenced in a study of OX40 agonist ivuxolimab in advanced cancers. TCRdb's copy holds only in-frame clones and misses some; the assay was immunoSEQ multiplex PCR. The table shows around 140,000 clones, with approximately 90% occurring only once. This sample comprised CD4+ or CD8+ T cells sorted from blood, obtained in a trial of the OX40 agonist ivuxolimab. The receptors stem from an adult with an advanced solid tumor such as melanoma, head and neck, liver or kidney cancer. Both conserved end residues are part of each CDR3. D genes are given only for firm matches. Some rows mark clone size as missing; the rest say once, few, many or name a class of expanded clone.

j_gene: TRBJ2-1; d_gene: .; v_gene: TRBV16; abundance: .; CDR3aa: CASSPQGKQFF; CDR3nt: TGTGCCAGCAGTCCACAGGGAAAGCAGTTCTTC
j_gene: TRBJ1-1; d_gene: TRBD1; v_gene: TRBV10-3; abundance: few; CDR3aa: CAIKGTGDTEAFF; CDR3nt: TGTGCCATCAAGGGGACAGGGGACACTGAAGCTTTCTTT
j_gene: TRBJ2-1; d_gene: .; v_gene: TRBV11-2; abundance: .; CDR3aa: CASSPSYDEQFF; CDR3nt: TGTGCCAGCAGCCCATCGTACGATGAGCAGTTCTTC
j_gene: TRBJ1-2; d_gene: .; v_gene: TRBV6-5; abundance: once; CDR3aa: CASSSGYRDLRSGYTF; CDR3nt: TGTGCCAGCAGTTCCGGATACAGGGACCTTCGGAGTGGCTACACCTTC
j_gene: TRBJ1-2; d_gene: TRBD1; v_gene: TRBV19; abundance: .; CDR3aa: CASSLTGTGGNGYTF; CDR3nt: TGTGCCAGTAGTTTGACCGGGACAGGGGGCAATGGCTACACCTTC
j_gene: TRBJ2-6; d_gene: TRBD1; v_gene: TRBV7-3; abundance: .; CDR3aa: CASSTTGTGLGANVLTF; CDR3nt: TGTGCCAGCAGCACCACCGGGACAGGGCTCGGGGCCAACGTCCTGACTTTC
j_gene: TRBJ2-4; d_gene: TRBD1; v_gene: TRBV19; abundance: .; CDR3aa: CASKGTGSQNIQYF; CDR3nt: TGTGCCAGTAAGGGGACAGGGTCCCAAAACATTCAGTACTTC
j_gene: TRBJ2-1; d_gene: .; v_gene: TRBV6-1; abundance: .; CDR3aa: CASSPRTQTRDEQFF; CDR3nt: TGTGCCAGCAGTCCCCGGACCCAGACTAGGGATGAGCAGTTCTTC
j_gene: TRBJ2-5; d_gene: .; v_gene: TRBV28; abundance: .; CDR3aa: CASSLSLGARTQYF; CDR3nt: TGTGCCAGCAGTTTGTCCTTAGGAGCACGGACCCAGTACTTC
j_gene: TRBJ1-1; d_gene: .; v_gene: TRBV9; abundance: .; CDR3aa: CASSVRGHGNTEAFF; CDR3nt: TGTGCCAGCAGCGTTCGGGGGCATGGGAACACTGAAGCTTTCTTT
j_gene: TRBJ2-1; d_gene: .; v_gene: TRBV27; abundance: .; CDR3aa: CASSSSGALSYNEQFF; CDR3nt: TGTGCCAGCAGTTCCTCGGGGGCCCTCTCCTACAATGAGCAGTTCTTC
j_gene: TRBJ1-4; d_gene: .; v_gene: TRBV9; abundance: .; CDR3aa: CASSVGQPEEKLFF; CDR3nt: TGTGCCAGCAGCGTCGGGCAGCCTGAAGAAAAACTGTTTTTT
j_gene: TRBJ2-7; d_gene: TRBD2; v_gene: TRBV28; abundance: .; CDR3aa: CASSLTVPARTRLHEQYF; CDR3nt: TGTGCCAGCAGTTTAACGGTTCCGGCCCGGACTAGACTACACGAGCAGTACTTC
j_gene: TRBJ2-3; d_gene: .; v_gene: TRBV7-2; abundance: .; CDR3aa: CASSLGVQDGDTQYF; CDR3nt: TGTGCCAGCAGCTTAGGAGTCCAGGACGGAGATACGCAGTATTTT
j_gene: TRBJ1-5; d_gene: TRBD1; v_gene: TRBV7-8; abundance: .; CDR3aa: CASSLRQGDRANQPQHF; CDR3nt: TGTGCCAGCAGCTTAAGACAGGGGGACCGAGCTAATCAGCCCCAGCATTTT
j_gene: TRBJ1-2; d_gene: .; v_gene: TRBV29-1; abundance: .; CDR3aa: CSVEQGQDYGYTF; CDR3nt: TGCAGCGTCGAACAGGGACAAGACTATGGCTACACCTTC
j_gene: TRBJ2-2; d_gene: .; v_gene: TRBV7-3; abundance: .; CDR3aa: CASSLTIAANTGELFF; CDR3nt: TGTGCCAGCAGCTTAACTATAGCGGCAAACACCGGGGAGCTGTTTTTT
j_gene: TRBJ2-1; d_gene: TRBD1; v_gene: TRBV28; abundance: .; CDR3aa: CASSSPYRGNEQFF; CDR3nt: TGTGCCAGCAGTTCCCCCTACAGGGGCAATGAGCAGTTCTTC
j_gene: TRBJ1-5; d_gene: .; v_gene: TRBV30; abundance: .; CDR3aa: CAWSREGWNQPQHF; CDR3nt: TGTGCCTGGAGCCGGGAGGGATGGAATCAGCCCCAGCATTTT
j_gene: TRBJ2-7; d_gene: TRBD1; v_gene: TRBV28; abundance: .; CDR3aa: CASVGQGTYEQYF; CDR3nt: TGTGCCAGCGTGGGACAGGGAACCTACGAGCAGTACTTC
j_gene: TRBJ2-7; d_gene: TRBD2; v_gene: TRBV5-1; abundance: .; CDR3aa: CASSLRAGEYEQYF; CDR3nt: TGCGCCAGCAGCCTACGAGCGGGAGAGTACGAGCAGTACTTC
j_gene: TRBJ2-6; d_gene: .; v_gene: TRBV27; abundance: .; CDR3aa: CASSSGQGGIVLTF; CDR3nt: TGTGCCAGCAGTTCAGGTCAGGGAGGAATCGTCCTGACTTTC
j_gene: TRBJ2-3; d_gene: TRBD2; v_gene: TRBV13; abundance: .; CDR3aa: CASSREGGASAAFTDTQYF; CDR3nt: TGTGCCAGCAGCCGGGAGGGGGGGGCTAGCGCCGCCTTCACAGATACGCAGTATTTT
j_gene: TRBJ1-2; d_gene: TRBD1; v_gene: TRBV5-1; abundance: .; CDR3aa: CASSLEGLTGAGYGYTF; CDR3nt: TGCGCCAGCAGCTTGGAGGGATTGACAGGGGCGGGGTATGGCTACACCTTC
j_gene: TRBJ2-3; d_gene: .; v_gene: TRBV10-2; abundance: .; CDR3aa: CASSESRAALRDTQYF; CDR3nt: TGCGCCAGCAGTGAGTCGAGGGCGGCCCTCCGAGATACGCAGTATTTT
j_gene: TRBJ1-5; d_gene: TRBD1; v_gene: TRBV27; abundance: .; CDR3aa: CASSFTGTGFRPQHF; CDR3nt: TGTGCCAGCAGTTTCACCGGGACAGGATTTCGGCCCCAGCATTTT
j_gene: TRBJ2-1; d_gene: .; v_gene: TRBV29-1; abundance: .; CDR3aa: CSVARDEQFF; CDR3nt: TGCAGCGTTGCGCGAGATGAGCAGTTCTTC
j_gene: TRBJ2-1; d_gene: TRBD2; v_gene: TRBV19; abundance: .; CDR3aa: CASSTGGLALNEQFF; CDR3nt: TGTGCCAGTAGTACCGGAGGACTAGCTCTCAATGAGCAGTTCTTC
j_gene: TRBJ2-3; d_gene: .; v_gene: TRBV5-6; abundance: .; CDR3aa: CASRGTDTQYF; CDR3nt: TGTGCCAGCAGGGGGACAGATACGCAGTATTTT
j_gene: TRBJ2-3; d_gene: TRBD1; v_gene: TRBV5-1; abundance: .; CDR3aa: CASSLVAGGEDTQYF; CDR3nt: TGCGCCAGCAGCTTGGTGGCAGGGGGAGAAGATACGCAGTATTTT
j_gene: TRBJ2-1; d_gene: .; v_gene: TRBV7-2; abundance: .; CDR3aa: CASSLSSSHEQFF; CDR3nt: TGTGCCAGCAGCTTATCGTCTAGCCATGAGCAGTTCTTC
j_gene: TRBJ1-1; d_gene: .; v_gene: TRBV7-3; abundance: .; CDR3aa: CASSHTEAFF; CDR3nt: TGTGCCAGCAGCCACACTGAAGCTTTCTTT
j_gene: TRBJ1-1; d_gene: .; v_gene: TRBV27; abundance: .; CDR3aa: CASSLIGQTNTEAFF; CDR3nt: TGTGCCAGCAGTTTAATAGGACAGACGAACACTGAAGCTTTCTTT
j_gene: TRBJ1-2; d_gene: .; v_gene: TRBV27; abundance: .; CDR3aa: CASSLRADYSGYTF; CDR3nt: TGTGCCAGCAGTTTAAGGGCGGATTACTCTGGCTACACCTTC
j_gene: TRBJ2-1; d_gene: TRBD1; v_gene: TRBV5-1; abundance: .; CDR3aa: CASSLVGDSSYNEQFF; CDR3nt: TGCGCCAGCAGCTTGGTCGGGGACAGCTCCTACAATGAGCAGTTCTTC
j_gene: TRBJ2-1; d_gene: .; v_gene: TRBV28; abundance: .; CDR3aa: CASSLLGGEQFF; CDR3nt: TGTGCCAGCAGTCTCCTCGGCGGGGAGCAGTTCTTC
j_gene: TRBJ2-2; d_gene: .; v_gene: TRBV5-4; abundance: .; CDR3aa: CASSFSPGFLTGELFF; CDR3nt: TGTGCCAGCAGCTTTTCCCCCGGCTTCTTAACCGGGGAGCTGTTTTTT
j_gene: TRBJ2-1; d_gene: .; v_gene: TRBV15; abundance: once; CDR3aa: CATSRGGSSYNEQFF; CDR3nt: TGTGCCACCAGCAGAGGGGGGAGCTCCTACAATGAGCAGTTCTTC
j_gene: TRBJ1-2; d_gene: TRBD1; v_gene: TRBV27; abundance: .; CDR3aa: CASSRTGRMTNYGYTF; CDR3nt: TGTGCCAGCAGTCGGACAGGGAGGATGACTAACTATGGCTACACCTTC
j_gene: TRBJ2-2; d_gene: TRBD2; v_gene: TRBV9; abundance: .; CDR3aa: CASSVGWGLAGGPQDTGELFF; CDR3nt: TGTGCCAGCAGCGTAGGATGGGGACTAGCGGGAGGGCCCCAGGACACCGGGGAGCTGTTTTTT
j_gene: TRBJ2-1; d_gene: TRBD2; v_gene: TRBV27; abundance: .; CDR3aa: CASSFPGGRLNEQFF; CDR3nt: TGTGCCAGCAGTTTCCCGGGGGGGAGGCTAAATGAGCAGTTCTTC
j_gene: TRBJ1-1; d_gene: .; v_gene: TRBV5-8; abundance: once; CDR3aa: CASSPGRARSEAFF; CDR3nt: TGTGCCAGCAGTCCCGGGCGGGCTAGATCAGAAGCTTTCTTT
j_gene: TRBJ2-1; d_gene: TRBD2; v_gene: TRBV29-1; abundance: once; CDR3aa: CSVEVGLADSYNEQFF; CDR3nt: TGCAGCGTTGAAGTCGGCCTAGCGGACTCCTACAATGAGCAGTTCTTC
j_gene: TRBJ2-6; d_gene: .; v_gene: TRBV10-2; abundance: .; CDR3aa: CASRAPGANVLTF; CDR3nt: TGCGCCAGCAGAGCTCCTGGGGCCAACGTCCTGACTTTC
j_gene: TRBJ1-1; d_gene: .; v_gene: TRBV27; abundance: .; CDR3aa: CASSYDSPGFTEAFF; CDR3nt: TGTGCCAGCAGTTATGATAGCCCAGGGTTCACTGAAGCTTTCTTT
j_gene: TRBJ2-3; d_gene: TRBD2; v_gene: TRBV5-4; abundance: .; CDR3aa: CASSETSGSTDTQYF; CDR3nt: TGTGCCAGCAGCGAAACTAGCGGGAGTACAGATACGCAGTATTTT
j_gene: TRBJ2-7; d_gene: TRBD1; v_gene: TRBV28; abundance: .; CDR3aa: CASSPRGTGREQYF; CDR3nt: TGTGCCAGCAGTCCCCGCGGGACAGGGAGGGAGCAGTACTTC
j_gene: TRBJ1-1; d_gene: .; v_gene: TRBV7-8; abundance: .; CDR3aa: CASILNSLNTEAFF; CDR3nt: TGTGCCAGCATCCTTAATTCCCTGAACACTGAAGCTTTCTTT
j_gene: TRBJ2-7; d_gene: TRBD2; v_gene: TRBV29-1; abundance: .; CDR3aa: CSVDGGREGYEQYF; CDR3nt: TGCAGCGTTGATGGTGGTCGGGAGGGCTACGAGCAGTACTTC